This TCR beta chain originates from a study of glioma-infiltrating T cells after dendritic cell vaccination. At the level of the study: Three intradermal dendritic cell vaccine injections were given every two weeks. Study-wide points: Few patients contributed both blood and tumor specimens.

The PCR used 60 V beta and 13 J beta primers. Only in-frame clones appear in the TCRdb table, and some are missing; sequencing was by immunoSEQ multiplex PCR. Counted here are under 130,000 clones, around 91% occurring once; the ten biggest clones make up 2.7%. V shed 2 bases, J shed 1 base, and the junction held 4 bases outside the gene matches. This CDR3 contains 15 residues. Germline assignment: CDR1 MGHDK and CDR2 SYGVNS. Time point: after dendritic cell vaccination, including at tumor progression/relapse. All glioblastoma patients lacked an isocitrate dehydrogenase mutation. With regard to this clone: The antigen is unknown.

Source: blood, taken after dendritic cell vaccination. This sequence joins TRBV25-1 and TRBJ1-1; 7 nucleotides align to TRBD1. The clonotype originates from a human donor with glioblastoma. The CDR3 is CASSEGPGGNTEAFF. CDR3 nucleotides: TGTGCCAGCAGTGAAGGGCCAGGGGGGAACACTGAAGCTTTCTTT.